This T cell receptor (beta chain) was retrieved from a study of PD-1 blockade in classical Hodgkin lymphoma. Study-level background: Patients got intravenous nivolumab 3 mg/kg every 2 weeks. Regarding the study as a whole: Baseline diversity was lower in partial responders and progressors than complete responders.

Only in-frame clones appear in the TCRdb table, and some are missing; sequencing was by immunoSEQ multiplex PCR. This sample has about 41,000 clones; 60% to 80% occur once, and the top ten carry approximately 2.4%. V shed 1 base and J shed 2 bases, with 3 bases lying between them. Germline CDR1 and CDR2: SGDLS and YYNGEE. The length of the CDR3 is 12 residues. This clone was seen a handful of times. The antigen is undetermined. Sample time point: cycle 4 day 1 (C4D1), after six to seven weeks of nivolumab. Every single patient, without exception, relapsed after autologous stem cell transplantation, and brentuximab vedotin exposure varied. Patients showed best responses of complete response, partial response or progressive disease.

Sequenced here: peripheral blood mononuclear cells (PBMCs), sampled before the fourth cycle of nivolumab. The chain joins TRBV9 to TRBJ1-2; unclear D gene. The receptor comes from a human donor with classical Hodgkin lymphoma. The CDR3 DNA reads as TGTGCCAGCAGCGTATGGAACTATGGCTACACCTTC. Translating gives CASSVWNYGYTF. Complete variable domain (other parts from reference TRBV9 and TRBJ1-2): DSGVTQTPKHLITATGQRVTLRCSPRSGDLSVYWYQQSLDQGLQFLIQYYNGEERAKGNILERFSAQQFPDLHSELNLSSLELGDSALYFCASSVWNYGYTFGSGTRLTVV.